Following are 4 T cell receptor beta chains from one sample sequenced in a study of blood T cell repertoires in COVID-19 (TCRdb year 2020). Libraries were constructed by the immunoSEQ multiplex PCR assay. This immuneACCESS table, as held by TCRdb, lists in-frame sequences with V and J called but not all clones. Of the missing ones, under half trace to an unresolved V gene in checked studies; the others have no known cause. This sample has roughly 80,000 clones in its table, and more than 75% of those were observed once. Around 1.9% of the sample is held by the ten biggest clonotypes. The material sequenced was peripheral blood. The receptor set was obtained from a woman aged 55-70 years with acute or convalescent COVID-19.

The chain has TRBV6-4 and TRBJ2-3; 14 nucleotides line up with TRBD2. The germline V gene has CDR1 MRHNA and CDR2 SNTAGT. This CDR3 region has 17 residues. V shed 0 bases, J shed 1 base, and the junction held 0 bases outside the gene matches. The CDR3 loop is CASSDSTSGGGTDTQYF. As DNA, the CDR3 is TGTGCCAGCAGTGACTCGACTAGCGGGGGGGGCACAGATACGCAGTATTTT.

The chain carries TRBV30 and TRBJ1-1; D gene unclear. The CDR3 has 14 residues. Trimming shortened V by 3 bases and J by 0 bases, and 11 bases separated the two germline ends. From germline, CDR1 is GTSNPN and CDR2 SVGIG (reference sequence). The CDR3 reads CAWRTRQVNTEAFF. For the CDR3, the DNA is TGTGCCTGGAGGACCCGCCAGGTGAACACTGAAGCTTTCTTT.

CDR3 sequence (DNA): TGTGCCAGCAGCCAAGTTGAGTCACCCCTCCACTTT. Its protein is CASSQVESPLHF. The chain couples TRBV3-1 (or the pseudogene TRBV3-2) to TRBJ1-6; D not certain. Germline CDR1 LGHDT, CDR2 YNNKEL (reference sequence). This CDR3 comprises 12 residues. Trimming pared 1 base from V and 10 bases from J, leaving 5 bases between.

The J gene is TRBJ2-7, the V gene TRBV2, with TRBD2 matching 14 bases. V was pared by 8 bases and J by 7 bases, with 4 bases of the junction left unmatched. The CDR3 spans 13 residues. Germline V CDR1 and CDR2: SNHLY, FYNNEI. The CDR3 bases are TGTGCCAGCCGGGGGACTAGCGGGGGAGAGCAGTACTTC. Encoded protein: CASRGTSGGEQYF.